This T cell receptor beta chain comes out of a study of blood T cell repertoires in COVID-19. Study information: Samples of COVID-19 (acute and convalescent) were obtained from the United States, Italy and Spain. Sources were T cells, B-cell-depleted T cells, or PBMCs; the material itself was cDNA or gDNA.

Cohort placement rested on clinical history that participants reported themselves. Per the original data handling: Estimates of nucleated cell counts were drawn from the amplification of reference gene primers. The method was immunoSEQ multiplex PCR; TCRdb's version includes in-frame clones alone and lacks a portion of them. The DNA gave D and trimming, while V, J and clone size come from that table. Here the sample spans roughly 380,000 clones, roughly 87% being singletons. Trimming cost V 1 base and J 4 bases; bases outside gene matches: 12. The CDR3 has 18 residues. Germline values: CDR1 LNHDA, CDR2 SQIVND (reference sequence).

Material for sequencing was PBMCs or T cells enriched from blood (not recorded which). This clonotype was obtained from a woman in her thirties who had recovered from COVID-19. This sequence joins TRBV19 and TRBJ1-5; 8 nucleotides match TRBD1. The DNA for the CDR3 is TGTGCCAGTAGTATAGGACGGGCAGGGGGCGGCCAAAATCAGCCCCAGCATTTT. Encoded protein: CASSIGRAGGGQNQPQHF.